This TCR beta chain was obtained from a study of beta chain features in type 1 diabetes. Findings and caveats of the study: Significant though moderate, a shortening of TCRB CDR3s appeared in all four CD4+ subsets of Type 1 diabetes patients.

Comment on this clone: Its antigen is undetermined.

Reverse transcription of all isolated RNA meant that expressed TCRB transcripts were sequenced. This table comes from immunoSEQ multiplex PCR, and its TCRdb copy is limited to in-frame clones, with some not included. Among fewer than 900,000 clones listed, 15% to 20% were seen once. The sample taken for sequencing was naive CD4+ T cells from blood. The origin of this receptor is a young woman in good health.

The CDR3 region has the DNA TGTGCCAGCAGCTTGTCGGCGTACAATGAGCAGTTCTTC. Translation gives CASSLSAYNEQFF. The chain carries TRBV5-6 and TRBJ2-1; D is unresolved. The CDR3 has 13 residues. V dropped 1 base and J dropped 4 bases, with 6 bases sitting between them. The germline CDR1 and CDR2 sequences are SGHDT and YYEEEE.